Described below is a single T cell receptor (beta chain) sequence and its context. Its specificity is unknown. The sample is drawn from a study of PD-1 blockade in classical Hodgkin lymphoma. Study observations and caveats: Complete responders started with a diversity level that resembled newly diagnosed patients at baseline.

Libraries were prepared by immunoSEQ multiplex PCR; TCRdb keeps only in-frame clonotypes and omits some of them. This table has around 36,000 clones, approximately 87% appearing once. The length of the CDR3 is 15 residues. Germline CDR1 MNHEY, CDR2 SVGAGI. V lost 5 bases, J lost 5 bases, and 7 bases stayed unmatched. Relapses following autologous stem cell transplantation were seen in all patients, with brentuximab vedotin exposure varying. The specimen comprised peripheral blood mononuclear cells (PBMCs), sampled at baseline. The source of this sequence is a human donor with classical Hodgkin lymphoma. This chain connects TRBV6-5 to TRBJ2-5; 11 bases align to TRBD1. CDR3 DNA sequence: TGTGCCAGCAGTCCTTGGACAGGGGGCGGGGAGACCCAGTACTTC. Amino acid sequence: CASSPWTGGGETQYF.